Each of the 17 T cell receptor beta chains below was sequenced from the same sample in a study of T cells in Graves' hyperthyroidism and ophthalmopathy (dated 2019 in TCRdb). The method was multiplex PCR. Sequencer: Illumina HiSeq 2000. The TCR beta CDR3 regions were amplified from RNA transcripts. The first round of RT-PCR for the TCR CDR3 was performed with the HTBI primer set and the Qiagen OneStep RT-PCR kit. TCRdb reran the public reads through fastp at Q25 and MiXCR, keeping productive beta chains. Rows with a matching CDR3 protein are joined into one entry that keeps the most common DNA and genes. Recorded for this sample are just under 750,000 distinct CDR3 sequences; roughly 32% of them occurred a single time. Of the sample, approximately 31% is held by the ten largest clones. What was sequenced was blood. These receptors were collected from a middle-aged woman with Graves' hyperthyroidism.

The V gene is TRBV12-3 or TRBV12-4, the J gene TRBJ2-2, with TRBD2 identical over 7 bases. Unmatched junction bases numbered 18, after V lost 5 bases and J lost 6 bases. The CDR3 totals 18 residues. CDR3 coding DNA: TGTGCCAGCAGTGTGCCCGCCGTGGGGAGAAGCGGGGCCGGGGAGCTGTTTTTT. Translating it yields CASSVPAVGRSGAGELFF.

Comment on this clonotype: One end of the junction fails to match germline, which may point to a read error. The chain's CDR3 is CAITGQGAGISEQFF. CDR3 coding DNA: TGTGCCATCACCGGACAGGGGGCAGGGATTAGTGAGCAGTTTTTT. The gene calls are TRBV10-3 and TRBJ2-2; TRBD1 matches 11 bases. From germline, CDR1 is ENHRY and CDR2 SYGVKD. The CDR3 runs to 15 residues.

This clonotype showed up just a few times. The chain combines TRBV20-1 with TRBJ1-2; D possibly corresponds to TRBD1 (5 bases). The germline CDR1 and CDR2 sequences are DFQATT and SNEGSKA (reference sequence). V lost 3 bases to trimming and J lost 4 bases, with 12 bases between them. The CDR3 covers 13 residues. DNA of the CDR3: TGCAGTGCTAGCCCGCAGGGTGGCTATGGCTACACCTTC. This translates into CSASPQGGYGYTF.

Turning to this clonotype: The junction and the germline gene differ at one end; a read error may be behind it. J is TRBJ2-1 and V is TRBV10-3; 9 bases map to TRBD2. Looked up from germline, CDR1 is ENHRY and CDR2 is SYGVKD. There are 14 residues in the CDR3. The CDR3 nucleotides are TGTGCCAGCAGTTATCTAGCGGGGTCCAATGAGCAGTTCTTC. As protein: CASSYLAGSNEQFF.

This clonotype has ten or more counts. The genes are TRBV27 and TRBJ1-6; D might be TRBD1 (6 bases). Trimming left V 3 bases short and J 7 bases short, with 10 bases between. Germline V gene data show CDR1 as MNHEY and CDR2 as SMNVEV (reference sequence). The CDR3 consists of 14 residues. The chain's CDR3 is CASSFRQGNSPLHF. In DNA form, the CDR3 reads TGTGCCAGCAGTTTCCGGCAGGGGAATTCACCCCTCCACTTT.

This clonotype was counted between two and nine times. This chain uses TRBV11-2 with TRBJ1-5; D unclear. Germline V gene data show CDR1 as SGHAT and CDR2 as FQNNGV. This CDR3 spans 13 amino acids. Trimming removed 3 bases at V and 7 bases at J, with 10 bases between. The CDR3 DNA reads as TGTGCCAGCAGCTTCTTCATGGGGCAGCCCCAGCATTTT. This gives the protein CASSFFMGQPQHF.

This clonotype has only one observation. A read error may be the cause here, since a much bigger clone is one base away. The chain has TRBV2 and TRBJ2-7, with unresolved D. The CDR3 sequence is 11 residues long. CDR1 and CDR2 (germline): SNHLY, FYNNEI. V dropped 6 bases and J dropped 3 bases, with 6 bases sitting between them. DNA for the CDR3: TGTGCCAGCAGCGAAATCTACGAGCAGTACTTC. Its translation: CASSEIYEQYF.

The V call is TRBV10-2, the J call TRBJ2-7, with TRBD1 matching over 7 bases. The CDR3 totals 16 residues. The ends lost 5 bases at V and 4 bases at J; junction bases unmatched: 14. The germline CDR1 and CDR2 sequences are WSHSY and SAAADI. CDR3 DNA: TGCGCCAGCAGTCCGACCGGACAGGCGAAGTCTTACGAGCAGTACTTC. Its protein is CASSPTGQAKSYEQYF.

This clonotype was recorded a few times. This chain uses TRBV7-2 with TRBJ2-2; D call uncertain. The germline V and J ends were trimmed by 2 bases and 4 bases, with 5 bases remaining between them. The germline V gene encodes CDR1 SGHTA and CDR2 FQGNSA. CDR3 length: 13 residues. The CDR3 spells CASSLLFTGELFF. In nucleotides, the CDR3 is TGTGCCAGCAGCTTACTATTCACCGGGGAGCTGTTTTTT.

This chain uses TRBV20-1 with TRBJ1-2; D is possibly TRBD1 (6 bases). CDR3 size: 14 residues. V lost 0 bases and J lost 3, with 11 bases in between. Germline V gene lookup returns CDR1 DFQATT and CDR2 SNEGSKA (reference sequence). The CDR3 loop is CSARDWGAYYGYTF. Here the CDR3 DNA reads TGCAGTGCTAGAGATTGGGGGGCTTACTATGGCTACACCTTC.

As for this clonotype: It may be a read error: a sequence one base away is much more abundant. This chain links TRBV12-3 or TRBV12-4 with TRBJ1-1; D unclear. The germline V and J ends were trimmed by 4 bases and 3 bases, with 9 bases remaining between them. This CDR3 has 13 residues. The CDR3 spells CASSSFEDTEAFF. CDR3 in DNA: TGTGCCAGCAGTTCTTTTGAGGACACTGAAGCTTTCTTT.

This clonotype was seen at least ten times. The chain recombines TRBV7-8 with TRBJ2-5; no definite D call. Germline assignment: CDR1 SGHVS and CDR2 FQNEAQ. The ends were cut back, 5 bases at V and 2 bases at J, with 15 bases in the middle. This CDR3 spans 15 amino acids. The CDR3 sequence: CASSLDETRQETQYF. DNA for the CDR3: TGTGCCAGCAGCCTGGATGAGACCCGGCAAGAGACCCAGTACTTC.

The rearrangement joins TRBV7-9 to TRBJ1-4; TRBD1 agrees at 9 bases. The CDR3 runs 14 residues. The trim removed 5 bases at V and 11 bases at J, leaving 9 bases unmatched. Germline assignment: CDR1 SEHNR and CDR2 FQNEAQ (reference sequence). As DNA, the CDR3 is TGTGCCAGCAGCCGAGTTAGGGACAGGGAGAAACTGTTTTTT. Its translation: CASSRVRDREKLFF.

This sequence joins TRBV19 and TRBJ1-3; the D gene is possibly TRBD1 (5 bases). The germline CDR1 and CDR2 sequences are LNHDA and SQIVND (reference sequence). The CDR3 length is 15 residues. V was cut by 5 bases and J by 6 bases, with 17 bases left in between. The DNA for the CDR3 is TGTGCCAGTAGTGCGACAGTATTGGGAGAAAACACCATATATTTT. It translates to CASSATVLGENTIYF.

As concerns this clonotype: A much larger clone sits a single nucleotide away, making a read error possible. This chain joins TRBV2 and TRBJ2-7; D remains unclear. The V gene's germline CDR1 is SNHLY and CDR2 FYNNEI. The CDR3 length is 12 residues. Trimming removed 8 bases at V and 2 bases at J, with 10 bases between. CDR3 region: CASRNLTYEQYF. The CDR3 DNA follows: TGTGCCAGCCGGAACCTTACCTACGAGCAGTACTTC.

This chain connects TRBV11-2 to TRBJ1-5; TRBD1 matches 8 bases. Germline V lookup: CDR1 SGHAT, CDR2 FQNNGV. CDR3 size: 15 residues. V trimming: 4 bases; J trimming: 7 bases; junction bases outside the gene matches: 9. CDR3 bases: TGTGCCAGCAGCTATTTGCAGGGGGCAAGGCAGCCCCAGCATTTT. It encodes CASSYLQGARQPQHF.

The chain joins TRBV7-9 to TRBJ2-7; tentatively, D is TRBD1 (7 bases). The J call could be wrong; TRBJ2-1 is a better fit for the DNA end. There are 12 residues in the CDR3. Germline values: CDR1 SEHNR, CDR2 FQNEAQ (reference sequence). The CDR3 coding sequence is TGTGCCAGCGCGGGACAGACCAATGAGCAGTTCTTC. Amino acid sequence: CASAGQTNEQFF.